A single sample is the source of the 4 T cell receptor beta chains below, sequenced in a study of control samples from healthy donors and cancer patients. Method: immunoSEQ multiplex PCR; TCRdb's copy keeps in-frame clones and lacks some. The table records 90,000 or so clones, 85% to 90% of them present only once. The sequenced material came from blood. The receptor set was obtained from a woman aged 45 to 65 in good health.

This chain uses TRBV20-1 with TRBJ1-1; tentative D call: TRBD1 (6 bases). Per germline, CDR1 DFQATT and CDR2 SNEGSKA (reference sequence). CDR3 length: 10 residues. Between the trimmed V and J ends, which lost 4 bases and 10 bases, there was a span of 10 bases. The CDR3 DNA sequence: TGCAGTGCTACAGGGGAAAGAGCTTTCTTT. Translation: CSATGERAFF.

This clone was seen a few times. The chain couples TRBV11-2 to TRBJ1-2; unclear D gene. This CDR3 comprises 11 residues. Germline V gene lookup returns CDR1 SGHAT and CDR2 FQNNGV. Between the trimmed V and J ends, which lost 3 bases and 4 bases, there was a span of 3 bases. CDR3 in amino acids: CASSFRYGYTF. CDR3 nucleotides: TGTGCCAGCAGCTTCCGCTATGGCTACACCTTC. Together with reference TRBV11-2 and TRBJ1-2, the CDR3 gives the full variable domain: EAGVAQSPRYKIIEKRQSVAFWCNPISGHATLYWYQQILGQGPKLLIQFQNNGVVDDSQLPKDRFSAERLKGVDSTLKIQPAKLEDSAVYLCASSFRYGYTFGSGTRLTVV.

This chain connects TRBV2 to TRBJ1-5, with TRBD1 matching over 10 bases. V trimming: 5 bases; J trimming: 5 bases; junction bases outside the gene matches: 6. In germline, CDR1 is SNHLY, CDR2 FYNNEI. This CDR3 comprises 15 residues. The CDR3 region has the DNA TGTGCCAGCAGTCGGGACAGGGGCCGACATCAGCCCCAGCATTTT. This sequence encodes CASSRDRGRHQPQHF.

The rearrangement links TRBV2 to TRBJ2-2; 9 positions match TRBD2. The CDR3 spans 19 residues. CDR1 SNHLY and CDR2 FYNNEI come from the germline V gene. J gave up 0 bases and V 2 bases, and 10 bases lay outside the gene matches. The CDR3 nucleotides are TGTGCCAGCAGTGAACGGCTAGCGGGATGGCTCTCGAACACCGGGGAGCTGTTTTTT. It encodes CASSERLAGWLSNTGELFF.